One and the same sample provided the 15 T cell receptor beta chains below, sequenced in a study of cytomegalovirus exposure and HLA in healthy donors. PCR employed 60 Vbeta and 13 Jbeta primers. Assay: immunoSEQ multiplex PCR; the TCRdb copy retains only in-frame clones and omits some. The sample consists of about 150,000 clones, roughly 80% of them appearing once. The material sequenced was PBMCs. Receptor source: a human donor in good health.

The chain recombines TRBV4-2 with TRBJ2-4; the match to TRBD2 covers 8 bases. The trim removed 6 bases at V and 1 base at J, leaving 8 bases unmatched. Per germline, CDR1 LGHNA and CDR2 YNFKEQ. This CDR3 is 16 amino acids long. This CDR3 reads CASRGGSGIAKNIQYF. The CDR3, as DNA: TGTGCCAGCAGAGGGGGTAGCGGGATCGCCAAAAACATTCAGTACTTC.

The V and J genes are TRBV6-1 and TRBJ2-1; D remains unclear. The V and J ends lost 5 bases and 5 bases respectively, with 10 bases between them. The CDR3 contains 13 residues. The germline V gene has CDR1 MNHNS and CDR2 SASEGT. As DNA, the CDR3 is TGTGCCAGCAGTATAAGCCTAAACAATGAGCAGTTCTTC. Residues: CASSISLNNEQFF.

The gene calls are TRBV14 and TRBJ1-4; a weak D match, TRBD1 (5 bases). With 4 bases removed from V and 7 bases from J, the gap between germline ends came to 7 bases. CDR1 SGHDN and CDR2 FVKESK come from the germline V gene. This CDR3 has 12 residues. The CDR3 protein is CASSPGGEKLFF. CDR3 DNA: TGTGCCAGCAGCCCCGGGGGTGAAAAACTGTTTTTT. Looking up the rest from reference TRBV14 and TRBJ1-4 gives the full variable domain: EAGVTQFPSHSVIEKGQTVTLRCDPISGHDNLYWYRRVMGKEIKFLLHFVKESKQDESGMPNNRFLAERTGGTYSTLKVQPAELEDSGVYFCASSPGGEKLFFGSGTQLSVL.

Only a few counts were recorded for this clone. The V and J genes are TRBV7-2 and TRBJ2-7; 9 bases agree with TRBD2. Germline V gene sequence: CDR1 SGHTA, CDR2 FQGNSA. This CDR3 has 14 amino acids. V shed 7 bases and J 7 bases; nucleotides not matched to a gene: 11. As DNA, the CDR3 is TGTGCCAGCAAGGGACTAGCCAACCTTAGGGAGCAGTACTTC. Translated, it gives CASKGLANLREQYF.

The genes are TRBV10-2 and TRBJ1-3; unclear D gene. The CDR3 covers 19 residues. Germline-derived CDR1 and CDR2 are WSHSY and SAAADI. V lost 2 bases and J lost 0, with 20 bases in between. The CDR3 here is CASSEPQQRRLSSGNTIYF. CDR3 sequence (DNA): TGCGCCAGCAGTGAGCCACAACAACGGCGGTTGAGCTCTGGAAACACCATATATTTT.

This clone was detected a few times. The chain joins TRBV7-9 to TRBJ2-6, with D perhaps matching TRBD1 (6 bases). The germline gives CDR1 SEHNR, CDR2 FQNEAQ (reference sequence). The CDR3 runs to 17 residues. V was cut by 3 bases and J by 2 bases, with 14 bases left in between. The CDR3 is CASSLDSQRPGANVLTF. The CDR3 coding sequence is TGTGCCAGCAGCTTGGACAGCCAAAGACCTGGGGCCAACGTCCTGACTTTC.

The J gene is TRBJ1-1, the V gene TRBV5-1; 7 nucleotides agree with TRBD1. This CDR3 is 16 amino acids long. CDR1 and CDR2 from the germline V gene are SGHRS and YFSETQ. J lost 6 bases, V lost 0 bases, and 11 bases had no gene match. CDR3 nucleotides: TGCGCCAGCAGCTTGGGGAAAGTACAGGGGAGGCCTGAAGCTTTCTTT. This encodes CASSLGKVQGRPEAFF.

CDR3 nucleotides: TGCAGCTTAAACCGGGACAGAGGGCAGTTCTTC. The encoded protein is CSLNRDRGQFF. This rearrangement joins TRBV29-1 to TRBJ2-1, with 7 bases lining up with TRBD1. This CDR3 region has 11 residues. Per germline, CDR1 SQVTM and CDR2 ANQGSEA. After removal of 8 bases from V and 12 bases from J, the junction contained 10 bases not matched to a gene.

This clone showed up just a few times. The chain has TRBV4-3 and TRBJ2-1; D is possibly TRBD2 (5 bases). Germline CDR1 reads LGHNA; CDR2 reads YSLEER. Trimming pared 0 bases from V and 7 bases from J, leaving 13 bases between. The length of the CDR3 is 15 residues. CDR3 sequence: CASSQDRGSANEQFF. CDR3 sequence (DNA): TGCGCCAGCAGCCAAGATCGAGGGAGCGCGAATGAGCAGTTCTTC.

The chain carries TRBV6-1 and TRBJ1-6; 9 bases are a match to TRBD1. The V and J ends lost 7 bases and 11 bases, in that order; junction bases with no gene match: 12. Germline V gene data show CDR1 as MNHNS and CDR2 as SASEGT. The CDR3 has 15 residues. The CDR3 coding sequence is TGTGCCAGCACCGAACAGGGGGCTAATCTCCCACCCCTCCACTTT. Protein: CASTEQGANLPPLHF.

The rearrangement links TRBV6-1 to TRBJ1-1, with D unresolved. This CDR3 is built from 11 residues. Trimming took 8 bases from V and 6 from J, leaving 10 bases between them. The germline CDR1 and CDR2 sequences are MNHNS and SASEGT. In DNA form, the CDR3 reads TGTGCCAGCCTGCTGAGCGCTGAAGCTTTCTTT. Its translation is CASLLSAEAFF.

The rearrangement joins TRBV5-6 to TRBJ1-3; D is unresolved. Trimming took 3 bases from V and 2 from J, leaving 15 bases between them. There are 16 residues in the CDR3. The germline V gene has CDR1 SGHDT and CDR2 YYEEEE. The CDR3 spells CASSSQQRWAGNTIYF. The CDR3 DNA sequence: TGTGCCAGCAGCTCCCAACAGAGATGGGCTGGAAACACCATATATTTT.

The table lists this clone with a count of one. This sequence joins TRBV19 and TRBJ2-3, with TRBD1 identical over 11 bases. The CDR3 sequence is 14 residues long. Germline CDR1 LNHDA, CDR2 SQIVND (reference sequence). V gave up 4 bases and J gave up 4 bases; unmatched junction bases: 1. CDR3 DNA: TGTGCCAGTAGTAAGGGACAGGGGGCAGATACGCAGTATTTT. It translates to CASSKGQGADTQYF.

The CDR3 DNA reads TGCAGCGGAAAACAGGGGAACACTGAAGCTTTCTTT. Amino acids: CSGKQGNTEAFF. The rearrangement uses TRBV29-1 and TRBJ1-1, with D tentatively TRBD1 (6 bases). The germline V gene encodes CDR1 SQVTM and CDR2 ANQGSEA. Trimming removed 7 bases at V and 1 base at J, with 10 bases between. The CDR3 is 12 residues long.

Notes on this clone: This CDR3 fails to terminate in the conserved phenylalanine or tryptophan, so it likely reflects a read error. The V gene is TRBV7-9, the J gene TRBJ1-6; D is unresolved. V shed 3 bases and J shed 5 bases, with 8 bases lying between them. Germline CDR1 is SEHNR and CDR2 is FQNEAQ (reference sequence). The CDR3 extends over 14 amino acids. The CDR3, as DNA: TGTGCCAGCAGCTTTACAGAAAATAATTCACCCCTCCACCTT. It translates to CASSFTENNSPLHL.